This T cell receptor (beta chain) was sequenced during a study of cytomegalovirus exposure and HLA in healthy donors. The study, taken as a whole, reports: CMV serostatus was the only recorded immune exposure for donors.

The PCR made use of 60 Vbeta and 13 Jbeta primers. Only in-frame clones appear in the TCRdb table, and some are missing; sequencing was by immunoSEQ multiplex PCR. The sample shows roughly 200,000 clones, approximately 82% of them seen only once. As for this clone: Its cognate antigen is unknown.

Sequenced: PBMCs. This clonotype was obtained from a woman under 30 in good health and CMV-seronegative.

The chain's CDR3 is CASYLRTSGWDEQFF. The CDR3 DNA follows: TGTGCCAGCTATCTCAGGACTAGCGGATGGGATGAGCAGTTCTTC. The rearrangement uses TRBV28 and TRBJ2-1; 10 nucleotides align to TRBD2. Germline assignment: CDR1 MDHEN and CDR2 SYDVKM. After removal of 8 bases from V and 8 bases from J, the junction contained 12 bases not matched to a gene. This CDR3 contains 15 residues.